This passage covers 18 T cell receptor beta chains from one sample sequenced in a study of T cell responses to AZD1222 COVID-19 vaccine. This table comes from immunoSEQ multiplex PCR, and its TCRdb copy is limited to in-frame clones, with some not included. The sample shows 150,000 to 200,000 clones, roughly nine tenths of them seen only once. Sequencing was performed on peripheral blood, taken on day 0 of AZD1222 vaccination. All receptors come from an adult in good health.

This rearrangement joins TRBV9 to TRBJ1-2; 12 positions agree with TRBD1. Trimming took 2 bases from V and 5 from J; bases not matched to a gene: 4. The germline gives CDR1 SGDLS, CDR2 YYNGEE. The CDR3 has 15 residues. The CDR3 protein is CASSVGTGGPYGYTF. CDR3 nucleotides: TGTGCCAGCAGCGTTGGGACAGGGGGCCCATATGGCTACACCTTC.

The chain joins TRBV7-2 to TRBJ2-5; 10 bases align to TRBD2. Germline V lookup: CDR1 SGHTA, CDR2 FQGNSA. This CDR3 is 16 amino acids long. V was clipped by 6 bases and J by 4 bases; unmatched bases: 11. The CDR3 reads CASRLTSGRVRETQYF. CDR3 bases: TGTGCCAGCAGACTGACGAGCGGGAGGGTTAGAGAGACCCAGTACTTC.

The CDR3 sequence: CASSLSGGYEQYF. The CDR3 bases are TGTGCCAGCAGCTTATCTGGGGGTTACGAGCAGTACTTC. This chain links TRBV11-2 with TRBJ2-7; D might be TRBD1 or TRBD2, each matching 5 bases. CDR1 and CDR2 (germline): SGHAT, FQNNGV. CDR3 length equals 13 residues. The V end lost 2 bases, the J end lost 4 bases, and 9 bases lay between the germline ends. Using reference TRBV11-2 and TRBJ2-7 for the parts outside the CDR3, the full variable domain is EAGVAQSPRYKIIEKRQSVAFWCNPISGHATLYWYQQILGQGPKLLIQFQNNGVVDDSQLPKDRFSAERLKGVDSTLKIQPAKLEDSAVYLCASSLSGGYEQYFGPGTRLTVT.

The chain carries TRBV28 and TRBJ2-7, with 11 nucleotides matching TRBD1. This CDR3 spans 11 amino acids. Germline CDR1 is MDHEN and CDR2 is SYDVKM. The CDR3 region is CASSPRDRGMV. CDR3 in DNA: TGTGCCAGCAGTCCTCGGGACAGGGGGATGGTC.

The rearrangement uses TRBV3-1 (or the pseudogene TRBV3-2) and TRBJ1-1; D call uncertain. Trimming cost V 2 bases and J 4 bases, with 11 bases left between them. Germline values: CDR1 LGHDT, CDR2 YNNKEL (reference sequence). This CDR3 is built from 14 residues. The CDR3: CASSQKVGSTEAFF. CDR3 sequence (DNA): TGTGCCAGCAGCCAAAAGGTGGGAAGCACTGAAGCTTTCTTT.

This clone was seen a handful of times. This chain joins TRBV4-1 and TRBJ1-2; unclear D gene. Germline CDR1 is MGHRA and CDR2 is YSYEKL. Trimming took off 0 bases at V and 0 bases at J, with 11 bases between the two ends. This CDR3 spans 16 amino acids. The CDR3 here is CASSQDTDVANYGYTF. The CDR3 DNA reads TGCGCCAGCAGCCAAGATACGGACGTTGCTAACTATGGCTACACCTTC.

The chain links TRBV19 to TRBJ1-5; TRBD1 is a possible D gene (5 bases). V was shortened by 5 bases and J by 6 bases, with 11 bases between the two germline ends. CDR1 and CDR2 from the germline V gene are LNHDA and SQIVND (reference sequence). CDR3 length: 13 residues. In DNA form, the CDR3 reads TGTGCCAGTAGTCCAGGGTCGGGTCAGCCCCAGCATTTT. Protein product: CASSPGSGQPQHF. The full variable domain, its missing parts supplied by reference TRBV19 and TRBJ1-5, is DGGITQSPKYLFRKEGQNVTLSCEQNLNHDAMYWYRQDPGQGLRLIYYSQIVNDFQKGDIAEGYSVSREKKESFPLTVTSAQKNPTAFYLCASSPGSGQPQHFGDGTRLSIL.

The CDR3 DNA reads TGTGCCAGCTCACCGGACCGGCTAGACAGGACGTATTTCAATCAGCCCCAGCATTTT. Amino acid sequence: CASSPDRLDRTYFNQPQHF. The chain links TRBV18 to TRBJ1-5, with D possibly being TRBD1 (6 bases). CDR1 KGHSH and CDR2 LQKENI come from the germline V gene. The ends were cut back, 3 bases at V and 3 bases at J, with 24 bases in the middle. This CDR3 contains 19 residues.

The rearrangement links TRBV7-9 to TRBJ2-3, with TRBD2 identical over 8 bases. The CDR3 is made up of 14 amino acids. Germline V gives CDR1 SEHNR, CDR2 FQNEAQ (reference sequence). After removal of 5 bases from V and 5 bases from J, the junction contained 6 bases not matched to a gene. Here the CDR3 DNA reads TGTGCCAGCAGCCGTAGCGGGATGTTAGATACGCAGTATTTT. Translation: CASSRSGMLDTQYF.

This rearrangement joins TRBV2 to TRBJ2-4; 10 positions agree with TRBD2. Germline trimming cut 6 bases from V and 7 bases from J; bases unmatched to any gene: 0. Germline loops: CDR1 SNHLY, CDR2 FYNNEI. The CDR3 consists of 12 residues. In DNA, the CDR3 is TGTGCCAGCAGGGGACTAGCGAACATTCAGTACTTC. This codes for CASRGLANIQYF.

The V and J genes are TRBV9 and TRBJ1-2; no definite D call. CDR1 SGDLS and CDR2 YYNGEE come from the germline V gene. Trimming removed 0 bases from V and 0 bases from J, with 15 bases in between. The CDR3 length is 17 residues. CDR3 nucleotides: TGTGCCAGCAGCGTAGCTCCAGACAAAGCTTCTAACTATGGCTACACCTTC. Protein: CASSVAPDKASNYGYTF.

This clone has a single count. This chain connects TRBV13 to TRBJ1-1, with TRBD1 as a possible D gene (6 bases). CDR1 and CDR2 from the germline V gene are PRHDT and FYEKMQ (reference sequence). The ends were cut back, 5 bases at V and 5 bases at J, with 18 bases in the middle. The CDR3 spans 15 residues. The CDR3 DNA reads as TGTGCCAGCAGCCCGAGGGAGGGGGTCAGAACTGAAGCTTTCTTT. This sequence encodes CASSPREGVRTEAFF. Together with reference TRBV13 and TRBJ1-1, the CDR3 gives the full variable domain: AAGVIQSPRHLIKEKRETATLKCYPIPRHDTVYWYQQGPGQDPQFLISFYEKMQSDKGSIPDRFSAQQFSDYHSELNMSSLELGDSALYFCASSPREGVRTEAFFGQGTRLTVV.

This clone was observed once. The chain joins TRBV29-1 to TRBJ2-5, with D uncertain. The end of the DNA fits TRBJ2-4 better, so the J call may be wrong. The CDR3 consists of 11 residues. Germline values: CDR1 SQVTM, CDR2 ANQGSEA. CDR3 nucleotides: TGCAGCGTCAATCACCGGGACATTCAGTACTTC. This translates into CSVNHRDIQYF.

This sequence joins TRBV7-2 and TRBJ1-4, with unresolved D. Germline values: CDR1 SGHTA, CDR2 FQGNSA. The ends were cut back, 2 bases at V and 0 bases at J, with 4 bases in the middle. The CDR3 runs 14 residues. The CDR3 DNA follows: TGTGCCAGCAGCTTAACACCAACTAATGAAAAACTGTTTTTT. Translated, it gives CASSLTPTNEKLFF.

V and J are TRBV5-4 and TRBJ2-3; D gene uncertain. The CDR3 has 14 amino acids. V lost 4 bases and J lost 6, with 15 bases in between. Germline CDR1 reads SGHNT; CDR2 reads YYREEE (reference sequence). CDR3 DNA: TGTGCCAGCAGCCCCCACCGAGTAGGGGATACGCAGTATTTT. Residues: CASSPHRVGDTQYF.

CDR3 nucleotide sequence: TGTGCCAGCAGCTTAGTCAGTAGCGGGAGTGAGCAGTTCTTC. Protein: CASSLVSSGSEQFF. The chain has TRBV7-9 and TRBJ2-1; 9 positions agree with TRBD2. This CDR3 comprises 14 residues. From germline, CDR1 is SEHNR and CDR2 FQNEAQ (reference sequence). The ends lost 1 base at V and 9 bases at J; junction bases unmatched: 4.

The CDR3: CASSTRTRLSPYEQYF. The CDR3 coding sequence is TGCGCCAGCAGCACACGGACTAGATTGTCCCCTTACGAGCAGTACTTC. The chain uses TRBV4-1 and TRBJ2-7, with TRBD2 identical over 7 bases. The ends lost 5 bases at V and 4 bases at J; junction bases unmatched: 14. Germline CDR1 is MGHRA and CDR2 is YSYEKL. The length of the CDR3 is 16 residues.

This chain connects TRBV7-2 to TRBJ2-5, with TRBD2 as a possible D gene (6 bases). Germline loops: CDR1 SGHTA, CDR2 FQGNSA. Between the trimmed V and J ends, which lost 4 bases and 7 bases, there was a span of 16 bases. This CDR3 spans 14 amino acids. The chain's CDR3 is CASSSGDFLGTQYF. The CDR3 DNA reads TGTGCCAGCAGCTCCGGGGACTTCTTGGGGACCCAGTACTTC.